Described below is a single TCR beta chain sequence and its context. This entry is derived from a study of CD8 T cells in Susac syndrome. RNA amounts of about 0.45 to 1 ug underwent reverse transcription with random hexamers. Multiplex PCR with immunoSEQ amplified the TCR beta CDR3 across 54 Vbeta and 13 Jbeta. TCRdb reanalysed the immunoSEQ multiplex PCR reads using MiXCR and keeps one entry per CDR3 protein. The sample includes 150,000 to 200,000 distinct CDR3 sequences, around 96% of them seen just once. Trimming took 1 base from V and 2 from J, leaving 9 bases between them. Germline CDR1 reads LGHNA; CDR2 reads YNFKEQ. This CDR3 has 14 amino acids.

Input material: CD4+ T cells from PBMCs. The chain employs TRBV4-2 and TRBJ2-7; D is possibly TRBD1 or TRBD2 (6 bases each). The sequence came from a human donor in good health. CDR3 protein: CASSQAGGPYEQYF. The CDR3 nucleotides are TGTGCCAGCAGCCAAGCTGGGGGGCCCTACGAGCAGTACTTC.